These T cell receptor beta chains were read from a single sample in a study of cytomegalovirus exposure and HLA in healthy donors. Assay used: immunoSEQ multiplex PCR; TCRdb lists only in-frame clones, some missing. The sample carries more than 100,000 clones, about 71% recorded once. The sample taken for sequencing was PBMCs. The receptors here all came from a woman in her forties or fifties in good health and CMV-seronegative. CDR3s include the opening cysteine and the closing phenylalanine or tryptophan. A D gene is named only where the DNA matches it firmly. Expanded clones get a size class; other rows say once, few or many, or leave the size out.

DNA | CDR3 | J | size | D | V
TGTGCCAGCAGCCCCGGGGCAGGGGGTACAGATACGCAGTATTTT | CASSPGAGGTDTQYF | TRBJ2-3 | few | TRBD1 | TRBV7-9
TGTGCCAGCAGTTCATGGGACTCCCAAGAGACCCAGTACTTC | CASSSWDSQETQYF | TRBJ2-5 | NA | NA | TRBV28
TGCAGCGTGGCGGGACTCAGGGACACTGAAGCTTTCTTT | CSVAGLRDTEAFF | TRBJ1-1 | NA | NA | TRBV29-1
TGTGCCAGCAGCAACAGGGTACTACTGAACACTGAAGCTTTCTTT | CASSNRVLLNTEAFF | TRBJ1-1 | NA | NA | TRBV28
TGCAGCGGGACAGAGAACACTGAAGCTTTCTTT | CSGTENTEAFF | TRBJ1-1 | few | NA | TRBV29-1
TGCGCCAGCAGCCCCGGGACAAAGAACACCGGGGAGCTGTTTTTT | CASSPGTKNTGELFF | TRBJ2-2 | few | NA | TRBV5-1
TGTGCCAGTACCTTCCGGGAGGCCACTGAAGCTTTCTTT | CASTFREATEAFF | TRBJ1-1 | NA | NA | TRBV19
TGTGCCAGCAGCTTTTTGGGGACTAGCGGGAGGGCCCGGCAGTTCTTC | CASSFLGTSGRARQFF | TRBJ2-1 | NA | TRBD2 | TRBV13
TGTGCCATCAGTGATACAGGGTCATCTAATGAAAAACTGTTTTTT | CAISDTGSSNEKLFF | TRBJ1-4 | NA | NA | TRBV10-3
TGCGCCAGCAGTGAGTCGACTGGGAACACTGAAGCTTTCTTT | CASSESTGNTEAFF | TRBJ1-1 | once | NA | TRBV10-1
TGTGCCAGTAGTATATTCAGGGGCAACTCCTACGAGCAGTACTTC | CASSIFRGNSYEQYF | TRBJ2-7 | NA | NA | TRBV19
TGTGCCAGCAGCTCCACAGACACCGGGGAGCTGTTTTTT | CASSSTDTGELFF | TRBJ2-2 | NA | NA | TRBV5-4
TGTGCCAGCAGTTTATGGTCAGGCCCCTGGAATGAGCAGTTCTTC | CASSLWSGPWNEQFF | TRBJ2-1 | NA | NA | TRBV27
TGCAGCGTTTTTGTCCGGAGGAATGAAAAACTGTTTTTT | CSVFVRRNEKLFF | TRBJ1-4 | few | NA | TRBV29-1
TGTGCCACCAGCAGACAGGGTTACGAGCAGTACTTC | CATSRQGYEQYF | TRBJ2-7 | few | NA | TRBV15
TGCGCCAGCGGCTGGGACTATATGGGTGAGCAGTTCTTC | CASGWDYMGEQFF | TRBJ2-1 | NA | TRBD2 | TRBV5-1
TGTGCCAGCAGCTTTCCGTCAGGGGGGCATGACACTGAAGCTTTCTTT | CASSFPSGGHDTEAFF | TRBJ1-1 | NA | TRBD1 | TRBV7-9
TGTGCCAGCAGCGACTCACAGGGGCTGGCCGGGGAGCTGTTTTTT | CASSDSQGLAGELFF | TRBJ2-2 | NA | NA | TRBV12-1
TGTGCCAGCAGCGTAACCTCCGGGACAGGTGGGACACTTAATGAAAAACTGTTTTTT | CASSVTSGTGGTLNEKLFF | TRBJ1-4 | NA | TRBD1 | TRBV7-2
TGTGCCAGCAGCTTGGATATCCGGGACAGAAACTCCTACGAGCAGTACTTC | CASSLDIRDRNSYEQYF | TRBJ2-7 | NA | TRBD1 | TRBV5-6
TGTGCCAGCGGTGGTACTATTGAGCAGTTCTTC | CASGGTIEQFF | TRBJ2-1 | NA | NA | TRBV16
TGTGCCAGCAGCGCCCGAGGACTAGCGGACCTATACAATGAGCAGTTCTTC | CASSARGLADLYNEQFF | TRBJ2-1 | NA | TRBD2 | TRBV9
TGTGCCAGCAGTAGGGACTTCTCCGGGGGCTACACCTTC | CASSRDFSGGYTF | TRBJ1-2 | NA | NA | TRBV7-9
TGTGCCAGCAGCTTAGTCACAGGGGCAACTAATGAAAAACTGTTTTTT | CASSLVTGATNEKLFF | TRBJ1-4 | NA | TRBD1 | TRBV7-9
TGTGCCAGCAGGCTCGGAGGGGCTGGTGGAAACACCATATATTTT | CASRLGGAGGNTIYF | TRBJ1-3 | NA | NA | TRBV6-1
TGTGCCAGCACAGATCCCGCCGGTTCGGGTCCGGAAAAACTGTTTTTT | CASTDPAGSGPEKLFF | TRBJ1-4 | once | NA | TRBV2
TGTGCCAGCAGCCCGTCTGGGGCCAACGTCCTGACTTTC | CASSPSGANVLTF | TRBJ2-6 | once | NA | TRBV7-6
TGTGCCAGCAGCTTAGGCCTAGCGGGAGTAGGAGGGGAGCAGTACTTC | CASSLGLAGVGGEQYF | TRBJ2-7 | NA | TRBD2 | TRBV13
TGCGCCAGCAGACAACTTGACTCCGAGCAGTACTTC | CASRQLDSEQYF | TRBJ2-7 | NA | NA | TRBV5-1
TGCGCCAGCAGCTTGAGGCAGGACCAGGGCGAGCAGTACTTC | CASSLRQDQGEQYF | TRBJ2-7 | NA | NA | TRBV5-1
TGTGCCAGCAGGGTCGGGAGGGGGATTAGCACAGATACGCAGTATTTT | CASRVGRGISTDTQYF | TRBJ2-3 | NA | TRBD2 | TRBV28
TGTGCCAGCAGCCCCACGGACAGGGGACACTACAATGAGCAGTTCTTC | CASSPTDRGHYNEQFF | TRBJ2-1 | NA | TRBD1 | TRBV7-9
TGTGCCAGTCAGGGGTCTGGAAACACCATATATTTT | CASQGSGNTIYF | TRBJ1-3 | NA | NA | TRBV7-8
TGTGCCAGCAGTTTTGACAACCCTGAGTACAATGAGCAGTTCTTC | CASSFDNPEYNEQFF | TRBJ2-1 | few | NA | TRBV27
TGTGCCAGCAGCTTAGTAGCGGCCGAGCAGTACTTC | CASSLVAAEQYF | TRBJ2-7 | NA | NA | TRBV7-2
TGTGCCAGCAGCCAAGATCGCCCGGAGACAGACAATTCACCCCTCCACTTT | CASSQDRPETDNSPLHF | TRBJ1-6 | NA | NA | TRBV4-2
TGCAGCGTTGATGCGGGGTGGGAAAAACTGTTTTTT | CSVDAGWEKLFF | TRBJ1-4 | NA | NA | TRBV29-1
TGTGCCAGCAGGACAGAACTATCGCAGTTCTTC | CASRTELSQFF | TRBJ2-1 | NA | NA | TRBV7-2
TGTGCCACCAGCAGAGGTGGACAGTTGGGAGAGACCCAGTACTTC | CATSRGGQLGETQYF | TRBJ2-5 | NA | NA | TRBV15
TGTGCCAGCAAAGAACAGGGAACCTACGAGCAGTACTTC | CASKEQGTYEQYF | TRBJ2-7 | NA | NA | TRBV6-5
TGTGCCAGCAGCTTAGATACGAGTCCCTACAATGAGCAGTTCTTC | CASSLDTSPYNEQFF | TRBJ2-1 | once | NA | TRBV7-7
TGTGCCAGCAGCTTCTTGGTAGGAGGGCACACCTTC | CASSFLVGGHTF | TRBJ1-2 | NA | NA | TRBV5-5
TGCGCCAGCAGCCACAGGAGGGACAGCAGTCAGTACCCGTACGAGCAGTACTTC | CASSHRRDSSQYPYEQYF | TRBJ2-7 | NA | NA | TRBV4-1
TGTGCCAGCAGTCAACAGGGGTATGAAAAACTGTTTTTT | CASSQQGYEKLFF | TRBJ1-4 | few | TRBD1 | TRBV6-5
TGTGCCATCAGCTTGACTATTCAAGAGACCCAGTACTTC | CAISLTIQETQYF | TRBJ2-5 | few | NA | TRBV10-3
TGTGCCAGCTCCCCTGGCGGGAGGGTCCACGAGCAGTACTTC | CASSPGGRVHEQYF | TRBJ2-7 | once | TRBD2 | TRBV11-3